The present TCR beta chain was sequenced within a study of T cell changes during pregnancy in multiple sclerosis. This clone appeared a single time. Measured with immunoSEQ multiplex PCR; TCRdb has only the in-frame clones, and not every one. Among 65,000 to 90,000 clones listed, about 93% were seen once. V was cut by 1 base and J by 5 bases, with 6 bases left in between. CDR1 is GTSNPN and CDR2 is SVGIG in the germline V gene (reference sequence). The CDR3 runs 12 residues. The receptor was derived from a female donor with multiple sclerosis, enrolled in a pregnancy study. The sample in question was CD4+ T cells from peripheral blood mononuclear cells, obtained after pregnancy. The chain has TRBV30 and TRBJ1-3; D call uncertain. The CDR3 is CAWSGERNTIYF. For the CDR3, the DNA is TGTGCCTGGAGTGGGGAGAGAAACACCATATATTTT.